These 21 T cell receptor beta chains share one sample of origin, sequenced in a study of OX40 agonist ivuxolimab in advanced cancers. The method behind the library was the immunoSEQ multiplex PCR assay. Imported from immuneACCESS, the table was reduced by TCRdb to in-frame sequences with V and J called. These copies leave out some clones; in studies compared against another copy, an unresolved V gene accounts for under half, and the cause of the remainder is not known. Present in this sample are fewer than 85,000 clones, approximately 90% of which were seen just once. The ten largest clones add up to 0.5% to 0.65% of the sample. The specimen comprised CD4+ or CD8+ T cells sorted from blood, sampled in a trial of the OX40 agonist ivuxolimab. The receptor set was obtained from an adult with an advanced solid tumor such as melanoma, head and neck, liver or kidney cancer.

The V call is TRBV5-6, the J call TRBJ2-2; 11 bases line up with TRBD1. Germline CDR1 reads SGHDT; CDR2 reads YYEEEE. This CDR3 is built from 18 residues. V was pared by 3 bases and J by 4 bases, with 11 bases of the junction left unmatched. CDR3 sequence (DNA): TGTGCCAGCAGCTCTATGGACAGGGGGCCCGGTGTCACCGGGGAGCTGTTTTTT. It translates to CASSSMDRGPGVTGELFF.

This clone was picked up one time. The chain is built from TRBV6-5 and TRBJ1-2; perhaps TRBD1 as D (6 bases). CDR1 is MNHEY and CDR2 is SVGAGI in the germline V gene. CDR3 length: 15 amino acids. V was cut by 0 bases and J by 6 bases, with 14 bases left in between. The CDR3, as DNA: TGTGCCAGCAGTTACTCGAGACAGGCCCCCCATGGCTACACCTTC. Protein product: CASSYSRQAPHGYTF.

The CDR3 DNA reads as TGCGCCAGCAGCCAGGAGGAGGGCACCTTTATCGCCACTGAAGCTTTCTTT. Residues: CASSQEEGTFIATEAFF. The chain has TRBV4-1 and TRBJ1-1; no clear D. The V end was cut by 3 bases, the J end by 4 bases, with 21 bases between. The CDR3 sequence is 17 residues long. Germline V gives CDR1 MGHRA, CDR2 YSYEKL.

The gene calls are TRBV9 and TRBJ2-3, with D unresolved. Trimming left V 0 bases short and J 1 base short, with 12 bases between. In germline, CDR1 is SGDLS, CDR2 YYNGEE. The CDR3 contains 16 residues. CDR3 sequence (DNA): TGTGCCAGCAGCGTAGAACTTTTTCGTGGCACAGATACGCAGTATTTT. Amino acid sequence: CASSVELFRGTDTQYF.

The chain couples TRBV2 to TRBJ1-2, with D possibly TRBD1 on 6 matching bases. Germline V gene data show CDR1 as SNHLY and CDR2 as FYNNEI. The CDR3 loop spans 12 amino acids. The V and J ends lost 6 bases and 8 bases respectively, with 13 bases between them. CDR3 loop: CASRTGSAGYTF. CDR3 DNA: TGTGCCAGCAGAACAGGGTCGGCGGGCTACACCTTC.

This rearrangement joins TRBV7-2 to TRBJ2-3; D might be TRBD1 or TRBD2, each matching 5 bases. This CDR3 is built from 15 residues. V was trimmed by 1 base and J by 5 bases, leaving 13 bases between them. CDR1 is SGHTA, CDR2 FQGNSA, per germline. This CDR3 reads CASSLVGGRGDTQYF. The CDR3 DNA reads as TGTGCCAGCAGCTTAGTTGGGGGAAGGGGAGATACGCAGTATTTT.

V is TRBV6-4 and J is TRBJ2-3; TRBD1 or TRBD2 may be the D gene (5 bases each). Between the trimmed V and J ends, which lost 5 bases and 2 bases, there was a span of 14 bases. The CDR3 length is 15 residues. Germline V CDR1 and CDR2: MRHNA, SNTAGT. CDR3 sequence reads: CASSLGGQPTDTQYF. CDR3 nucleotide sequence: TGTGCCAGCAGTCTTGGGGGTCAACCCACAGATACGCAGTATTTT.

In this sample, this clone turned up once. The CDR3 DNA is TGTGCCAGCAGCATTTACTCTGGAAACACCATATATTTT. Protein: CASSIYSGNTIYF. The chain is built from TRBV7-2 and TRBJ1-3, with unresolved D. Germline V gene lookup returns CDR1 SGHTA and CDR2 FQGNSA. The CDR3 is made up of 13 amino acids. Trimming removed 5 bases from V and 0 bases from J, with 5 bases in between.

Only one count was recorded for this clone. The chain recombines TRBV5-1 with TRBJ2-1, with a tentative D call TRBD2 (6 bases). Germline CDR1 SGHRS, CDR2 YFSETQ. The V and J ends lost 3 bases and 6 bases respectively, with 16 bases between them. This CDR3 is built from 15 residues. The CDR3 DNA reads as TGCGCCAGCAGCTACGGGGGAGCTGGGCCCAATGAGCAGTTCTTC. Translation: CASSYGGAGPNEQFF.

The chain combines TRBV5-1 with TRBJ2-2; 9 bases line up with TRBD2. Germline lookup yields CDR1 SGHRS and CDR2 YFSETQ. J gave up 2 bases and V 4 bases, and 12 bases lay outside the gene matches. The CDR3 consists of 18 residues. CDR3 DNA: TGCGCCAGCAGCCTGGGACAACTTAGCGGGAGAAACACCGGGGAGCTGTTTTTT. Protein sequence: CASSLGQLSGRNTGELFF.

The chain is built from TRBV7-3 and TRBJ2-3; D not certain. Germline V gene data show CDR1 as SGHTA and CDR2 as FQGTGA. Trimming pared 1 base from V and 1 base from J, leaving 18 bases between. The length of the CDR3 is 18 residues. The CDR3 sequence is CASSLNNPGSGGTDTQYF. In DNA, the CDR3 is TGTGCCAGCAGCTTAAACAACCCCGGGTCAGGAGGCACAGATACGCAGTATTTT. Based on the CDR3 plus reference TRBV7-3 and TRBJ2-3, the full variable domain is GAGVSQTPSNKVTEKGKYVELRCDPISGHTALYWYRQSLGQGPEFLIYFQGTGAADDSGLPNDRFFAVRPEGSVSTLKIQRTERGDSAVYLCASSLNNPGSGGTDTQYFGPGTRLTVL.

This chain connects TRBV10-3 to TRBJ2-7; D could derive from TRBD1 or TRBD2 (5 bases each). Deletions cut 6 bases from V and 7 bases from J, with 16 bases between. The CDR3 is made up of 13 amino acids. Germline CDR1 is ENHRY and CDR2 is SYGVKD. The CDR3 bases are TGTGCCATCAGAGGGGACCGGATCGGGGAGCAGTACTTC. Protein product: CAIRGDRIGEQYF.

The V call is TRBV9, the J call TRBJ2-5; TRBD2 is a possible D gene (5 bases). CDR3 length equals 14 residues. V was pared by 1 base and J by 2 bases, with 9 bases between. The germline CDR1 and CDR2 sequences are SGDLS and YYNGEE. CDR3 residues: CASSVTSGQETQYF. For the CDR3, the DNA is TGTGCCAGCAGCGTAACATCGGGACAAGAGACCCAGTACTTC.

V gene TRBV5-1 combines with J gene TRBJ2-5, with D possibly matching TRBD2 (6 bases). The V and J ends lost 4 bases and 5 bases respectively, with 21 bases between them. The CDR3 spans 16 residues. The germline V gene encodes CDR1 SGHRS and CDR2 YFSETQ. CDR3 region: CASSPQVGGRVETQYF. The CDR3 DNA reads TGCGCCAGCAGCCCCCAGGTCGGAGGGCGGGTGGAGACCCAGTACTTC.

The chain recombines TRBV7-3 with TRBJ2-1; 10 bases are shared with TRBD2. The CDR3 spans 16 residues. Germline CDR1 reads SGHTA; CDR2 reads FQGTGA. J gave up 5 bases and V 5 bases, and 9 bases lay outside the gene matches. CDR3: CASSPNSGRPNNEQFF. The CDR3 DNA reads as TGTGCCAGCAGCCCAAATAGCGGGAGGCCCAACAATGAGCAGTTCTTC. Combining the CDR3 with reference TRBV7-3 and TRBJ2-1 gives the whole variable domain GAGVSQTPSNKVTEKGKYVELRCDPISGHTALYWYRQSLGQGPEFLIYFQGTGAADDSGLPNDRFFAVRPEGSVSTLKIQRTERGDSAVYLCASSPNSGRPNNEQFFGPGTRLTVL.

J is TRBJ2-7 and V is TRBV5-1; a weak D match, TRBD1 (6 bases). This CDR3 contains 14 residues. CDR1 is SGHRS, CDR2 YFSETQ, per germline. Trimming stripped 0 bases from V and 5 bases from J, with 12 bases between. The CDR3 spells CASSLALGAHEQYF. Written as DNA, the CDR3 is TGCGCCAGCAGCTTGGCCTTGGGGGCACACGAGCAGTACTTC.

This chain links TRBV11-3 with TRBJ1-2; TRBD1 is a possible D gene (6 bases). This CDR3 region has 14 residues. V was pared by 3 bases and J by 2 bases, with 10 bases between. Germline V gene sequence: CDR1 SGHNT, CDR2 YENEEA. The CDR3 here is CASSLGGTNYGYTF. The CDR3 DNA is TGTGCCAGCAGCTTGGGGGGCACGAACTATGGCTACACCTTC. Full variable domain (remainder filled in from reference TRBV11-3 and TRBJ1-2): EAGVVQSPRYKIIEKKQPVAFWCNPISGHNTLYWYLQNLGQGPELLIRYENEEAVDDSQLPKDRFSAERLKGVDSTLKIQPAELGDSAVYLCASSLGGTNYGYTFGSGTRLTVV.

As DNA, the CDR3 is TGTGCCAGCAGCCCCCGAGGACCCTCTAATGAAAAACTGTTTTTT. It yields the protein CASSPRGPSNEKLFF. The chain is built from TRBV5-4 and TRBJ1-4; D is ambiguous. The CDR3 covers 15 residues. Trimming cost V 4 bases and J 3 bases, with 13 bases left between them. Germline assignment: CDR1 SGHNT and CDR2 YYREEE (reference sequence).

The chain carries TRBV2 and TRBJ2-7; maybe TRBD2 (6 bases). Deletions cut 6 bases from V and 0 bases from J, with 12 bases between. The CDR3 is 14 amino acids. From germline, CDR1 is SNHLY and CDR2 FYNNEI. CDR3 DNA sequence: TGTGCCAGCAGGCCCGCGGGGAGCTCCTACGAGCAGTACTTC. Protein sequence: CASRPAGSSYEQYF.

The chain has TRBV27 and TRBJ2-7; 13 bases map to TRBD2. The germline gives CDR1 MNHEY, CDR2 SMNVEV (reference sequence). The CDR3 has 15 residues. J was trimmed by 4 bases and V by 6 bases; bases with no gene match: 6. The CDR3 region has the DNA TGTGCCAGCAGGCCCGGACTAGCGGGAGCGTACGAGCAGTACTTC. Protein product: CASRPGLAGAYEQYF.

This clone was counted once. The DNA for the CDR3 is TGTGCCAGTAGTATAGAGGGGACAGGGACCTACAATGAGCAGTTCTTC. Its translation: CASSIEGTGTYNEQFF. The chain links TRBV19 to TRBJ2-1; 9 bases fit TRBD1. Germline loops: CDR1 LNHDA, CDR2 SQIVND (reference sequence). V lost 0 bases and J lost 2; bases outside the gene matches: 2. The CDR3 consists of 16 residues.